A single sample gave rise to the 29 T cell receptor beta chains below, sequenced in a study of neurological immune-mediated disorders. Each CDR3 protein is one row after TCRdb ran MiXCR on the 5' RACE reads. The sample carries fewer than 50,000 distinct CDR3 sequences, about 14% recorded once. Sample: CD4+ T cells from blood. The receptors derive from a woman aged 60-75 years with HTLV-1-associated myelopathy (HAM/TSP).

This clonotype was recorded many times. The chain is built from TRBV20-1 and TRBJ2-3, with TRBD2 identical over 9 bases. Germline V gives CDR1 DFQATT, CDR2 SNEGSKA (reference sequence). J was trimmed by 0 bases and V by 2 bases; bases with no gene match: 6. This CDR3 region has 16 residues. The CDR3 bases are TGCAGTGCTAGATCAGTAGCGGGGGCCAGCACAGATACGCAGTATTTT. Amino acids: CSARSVAGASTDTQYF.

This clonotype occurred many times. The CDR3 DNA reads as TGTGCCAGCACCCCAAGGGGGACTAGCGGCTACGAGCAGTACTTC. The encoded protein is CASTPRGTSGYEQYF. The rearrangement uses TRBV6-2 or TRBV6-3 and TRBJ2-7; TRBD2 aligns across 11 bases. V trimming: 7 bases; J trimming: 3 bases; junction bases outside the gene matches: 8. This CDR3 spans 15 amino acids. The germline CDR1 and CDR2 sequences are MNHEY and SVGEGT.

This clonotype was counted many times. The chain couples TRBV20-1 to TRBJ2-6; no clear D. Per germline, CDR1 DFQATT and CDR2 SNEGSKA (reference sequence). The CDR3 has 15 amino acids. V lost 5 bases and J lost 5, with 16 bases in between. The CDR3 nucleotides read TGCAGTGCTCGTCTCGCCTTTCCGAGGGCCAACGTCCTGACTTTC. As protein: CSARLAFPRANVLTF.

This clonotype was seen ten or more times. The chain employs TRBV7-2 and TRBJ2-3; D gene unclear. CDR1 is SGHTA and CDR2 is FQGNSA in the germline V gene. The V end was cut by 5 bases, the J end by 0 bases, with 12 bases between. There are 15 residues in the CDR3. The CDR3 region is CASSPGRASTDTQYF. The CDR3 DNA reads as TGTGCCAGCAGCCCCGGACGGGCAAGCACAGATACGCAGTATTTT. The full variable domain, with the rest looked up from reference TRBV7-2 and TRBJ2-3, is GAGVSQSPSNKVTEKGKDVELRCDPISGHTALYWYRQSLGQGLEFLIYFQGNSAPDKSGLPSDRFSAERTGGSVSTLTIQRTQQEDSAVYLCASSPGRASTDTQYFGPGTRLTVL.

This clonotype was detected ten times or more. A much larger clonotype is one base distant, so this may be a read error. The final CDR3 position lacks the conserved phenylalanine or tryptophan, pointing to a likely read error. This chain links TRBV2 with TRBJ2-5; TRBD2 might be the D (6 bases). The V gene's germline CDR1 is SNHLY and CDR2 FYNNEI. There are 13 residues in the CDR3. The V end was cut by 5 bases, the J end by 5 bases, with 12 bases between. CDR3 sequence (DNA): TGTGCCAGCAGTACTGGGAGGTTGGAGACCCAGTACTCC. Its translation: CASSTGRLETQYS.

This clonotype has at least ten counts. The V and J genes are TRBV27 and TRBJ1-4; D is unclear. V was clipped by 2 bases and J by 0 bases, with 19 bases between them. The germline V gene has CDR1 MNHEY and CDR2 SMNVEV (reference sequence). This CDR3 is 19 amino acids long. CDR3 amino acids: CASSLEGPSSTATNEKLFF. CDR3 coding DNA: TGTGCCAGCAGTTTAGAAGGTCCATCATCCACTGCAACTAATGAAAAACTGTTTTTT.

This clonotype was recorded at least ten times. The gene calls are TRBV27 and TRBJ2-5, with D uncertain. V lost 5 bases, J lost 5 bases, and 9 bases lay in between. The CDR3 contains 12 residues. Germline loops: CDR1 MNHEY, CDR2 SMNVEV (reference sequence). CDR3 loop: CASSAVGETQYF. CDR3 DNA: TGTGCCAGCAGTGCGGTAGGGGAGACCCAGTACTTC.

With regard to this clonotype: Being one base from a much bigger clone, this may be a read error. The final CDR3 position lacks the conserved phenylalanine or tryptophan, pointing to a likely read error. The V and J genes are TRBV6-5 and TRBJ1-2; TRBD1 matches at 7 bases. The germline CDR1 and CDR2 sequences are MNHEY and SVGAGI. Unmatched junction bases numbered 13, after V lost 4 bases and J lost 8 bases. This CDR3 comprises 15 residues. The CDR3 coding sequence is TGTGCCAGCAGTTTCGGACAGGACGGCCTGGGAGGCTACACCCTC. It encodes CASSFGQDGLGGYTL.

In its sample, this clonotype was seen many times. The CDR3 spells CASSLSQGGGYNEAFF. CDR3 coding DNA: TGTGCCAGCTCACTTTCACAGGGCGGGGGATACAATGAAGCTTTCTTT. V gene TRBV18 combines with J gene TRBJ1-1; TRBD1 is a possible D gene (6 bases). The germline V gene encodes CDR1 KGHSH and CDR2 LQKENI. The CDR3 runs to 16 residues. Trimming shortened V by 4 bases and J by 7 bases, and 22 bases separated the two germline ends. Looking up the rest from reference TRBV18 and TRBJ1-1 gives the full variable domain: NAGVMQNPRHLVRRRGQEARLRCSPMKGHSHVYWYRQLPEEGLKFMVYLQKENIIDESGMPKERFSAEFPKEGPSILRIQQVVRGDSAAYFCASSLSQGGGYNEAFFGQGTRLTVV.

By frequency in the sample, this clonotype is medium-sized (0.01 to 0.1%). The chain combines TRBV29-1 with TRBJ2-1, with 8 bases that match TRBD2. Germline CDR1 and CDR2: SQVTM and ANQGSEA. The CDR3 extends over 12 amino acids. J lost 7 bases, V lost 7 bases, and 6 bases had no gene match. In DNA form, the CDR3 reads TGCAGCGCTTTCGGGGGGGATAATGAGCAGTTCTTC. Amino acids: CSAFGGDNEQFF.

In its sample, this clonotype was seen many times. V and J are TRBV27 and TRBJ2-7; D possibly uses TRBD1 or TRBD2 (5 bases each). Per germline, CDR1 MNHEY and CDR2 SMNVEV (reference sequence). There are 13 residues in the CDR3. V was pared by 6 bases and J by 2 bases, with 11 bases between. For the CDR3, the DNA is TGTGCCAGCAGCCGACAGCGGACCTACGAGCAGTACTTC. Translated: CASSRQRTYEQYF.

This clonotype was counted at least ten times. The chain uses TRBV10-3 and TRBJ2-6, with 7 bases lining up with TRBD1. There are 17 residues in the CDR3. Losses at the gene ends were 3 bases for V and 0 bases for J; bases not matched to a gene: 5. Germline lookup yields CDR1 ENHRY and CDR2 SYGVKD. The CDR3 is CAISDPGQPSGANVLTF. CDR3 in DNA: TGTGCCATCAGTGATCCGGGACAGCCCTCTGGGGCCAACGTCCTGACTTTC.

The chain employs TRBV7-9 and TRBJ2-2; D not certain. Trimming removed 8 bases from V and 5 bases from J, with 9 bases in between. Per the germline V gene, CDR1 is SEHNR and CDR2 is FQNEAQ (reference sequence). CDR3 length equals 12 residues. CDR3 sequence reads: CASCPHTGELFF. CDR3 DNA: TGTGCCAGCTGTCCGCATACCGGGGAGCTGTTTTTT.

This clonotype is medium-sized (0.01 to 0.1%) by share. The chain carries TRBV5-1 and TRBJ2-7, with D tentatively TRBD2 (5 bases). Deletions cut 0 bases from V and 5 bases from J, with 12 bases between. Germline assignment: CDR1 SGHRS and CDR2 YFSETQ. CDR3 length: 14 amino acids. CDR3 sequence reads: CASSLDSGRDEQYF. In DNA, the CDR3 is TGCGCCAGCAGCTTGGACAGTGGGCGGGACGAGCAGTACTTC.

This clonotype has at least ten counts. The chain recombines TRBV5-1 with TRBJ1-1; D remains unclear. Germline V lookup: CDR1 SGHRS, CDR2 YFSETQ. Trimming left V 0 bases short and J 3 bases short, with 3 bases between. The CDR3 runs 12 residues. The CDR3 reads CASSLGDTEAFF. The CDR3 bases are TGCGCCAGCAGCTTGGGGGACACTGAAGCTTTCTTT.

This clonotype has at least ten counts. The chain is built from TRBV20-1 and TRBJ1-1; TRBD1 might be the D (6 bases). Germline-derived CDR1 and CDR2 are DFQATT and SNEGSKA (reference sequence). The V end was cut by 0 bases, the J end by 2 bases, with 13 bases between. The CDR3 has 15 amino acids. The CDR3, as DNA: TGCAGTGCTAGAGATCCGGTCAGGGGAAACACTGAAGCTTTCTTT. Amino acids: CSARDPVRGNTEAFF.

The table lists this clonotype with many counts. This chain connects TRBV20-1 to TRBJ1-2, with TRBD1 matching 10 bases. The CDR3 covers 20 residues. V was clipped by 0 bases and J by 8 bases; unmatched bases: 24. Per germline, CDR1 DFQATT and CDR2 SNEGSKA (reference sequence). The CDR3 spells CSARDFIGQGDREGLRGYTF. The CDR3 nucleotides are TGCAGTGCTAGAGATTTCATAGGACAGGGGGATAGGGAAGGGCTTCGGGGCTACACCTTC.

The sample holds many counts of this clonotype. The rearrangement joins TRBV12-3 or TRBV12-4 to TRBJ1-5, with TRBD1 as a possible D gene (6 bases). V gave up 2 bases and J gave up 7 bases, with 6 bases separating them. The CDR3 extends over 12 amino acids. The CDR3 sequence: CASSLTGQPQHF. The CDR3 nucleotides are TGTGCCAGCAGTTTAACAGGGCAGCCCCAGCATTTT.

This clonotype was detected ten times or more. The chain combines TRBV6-6 with TRBJ1-1, with D possibly being TRBD1 (6 bases). Trimming removed 7 bases at V and 1 base at J, with 16 bases between. The CDR3 is made up of 15 amino acids. From germline, CDR1 is MNHNY and CDR2 SVGAGI (reference sequence). The CDR3 nucleotides are TGTGCCAGCAATCCGGGGGGCGTCGGGAACACTGAAGCTTTCTTT. Translating it yields CASNPGGVGNTEAFF.

Ten or more counts support this clonotype. This sequence joins TRBV25-1 and TRBJ2-3, with D perhaps matching TRBD1 (6 bases). The V and J ends lost 3 bases and 6 bases respectively, with 7 bases between them. The germline CDR1 and CDR2 sequences are MGHDK and SYGVNS. The CDR3 is 12 residues long. The CDR3 coding sequence is TGTGCCAGCAGTGACAGGGGCGATACGCAGTATTTT. Its protein product is CASSDRGDTQYF.

This clonotype was seen at least ten times. The chain uses TRBV10-2 and TRBJ2-4; TRBD2 matches 7 bases. Germline lookup yields CDR1 WSHSY and CDR2 SAAADI. This CDR3 is built from 15 residues. Trimming at V came to 0 bases and at J to 1 base, leaving 0 bases not matched to a gene. The CDR3 loop reads CASSESRGAKNIQYF. The CDR3 coding sequence is TGCGCCAGCAGTGAGTCGCGGGGGGCCAAAAACATTCAGTACTTC.

The rearrangement uses TRBV5-1 and TRBJ1-1; TRBD1 might be the D (5 bases). This CDR3 has 14 residues. Germline assignment: CDR1 SGHRS and CDR2 YFSETQ. V lost 3 bases and J lost 1, with 10 bases in between. The CDR3 protein is CASSWGLGNTEAFF. The CDR3 coding sequence is TGCGCCAGCAGCTGGGGCCTAGGGAACACTGAAGCTTTCTTT. The entire variable domain, with the rest obtained from reference TRBV5-1 and TRBJ1-1, is as follows: KAGVTQTPRYLIKTRGQQVTLSCSPISGHRSVSWYQQTPGQGLQFLFEYFSETQRNKGNFPGRFSGRQFSNSRSEMNVSTLELGDSALYLCASSWGLGNTEAFFGQGTRLTVV.

This clonotype appeared many times. The chain has TRBV10-3 and TRBJ1-2; weak D call: TRBD1 (5 bases). Trimming cost V 6 bases and J 4 bases, with 12 bases left between them. The CDR3 runs to 13 residues. Germline V gives CDR1 ENHRY, CDR2 SYGVKD. This CDR3 is CAISVGDLYGYTF. The CDR3 nucleotides read TGTGCCATCAGCGTCGGGGACCTCTATGGCTACACCTTC.

This clonotype was seen repeatedly, ten times or more. V is TRBV10-3 and J is TRBJ2-2, with D uncertain. V was clipped by 2 bases and J by 2 bases, with 6 bases between them. The CDR3 is 14 residues long. Germline CDR1 and CDR2: ENHRY and SYGVKD. CDR3 in DNA: TGTGCCATCAGTGAGAGGGCCAACACCGGGGAGCTGTTTTTT. Residues: CAISERANTGELFF.

This clonotype was recorded many times. The J gene is TRBJ1-1, the V gene TRBV5-1; D uncertain. This CDR3 region has 14 residues. Germline CDR1 is SGHRS and CDR2 is YFSETQ. The germline V and J ends were trimmed by 2 bases and 1 base, with 9 bases remaining between them. CDR3 nucleotides: TGCGCCAGCAGCTTTATCGAGGGGAACACTGAAGCTTTCTTT. As protein: CASSFIEGNTEAFF.

This clonotype occurred many times. This chain links TRBV20-1 with TRBJ2-3; 7 bases are shared with TRBD2. CDR1 is DFQATT, CDR2 SNEGSKA, per germline (reference sequence). V shed 5 bases, J shed 1 base, and the junction held 9 bases outside the gene matches. This CDR3 has 15 amino acids. This chain's CDR3 is CSAVTPAGGTDTQYF. In DNA form, the CDR3 reads TGCAGTGCTGTCACCCCCGCGGGGGGCACAGATACGCAGTATTTT.

In its sample, this clonotype was seen many times. The chain has TRBV29-1 and TRBJ2-1; 8 bases are a match to TRBD2. The CDR3 contains 17 residues. Per germline, CDR1 SQVTM and CDR2 ANQGSEA. J gave up 7 bases and V 7 bases, and 21 bases lay outside the gene matches. CDR3 bases: TGCAGCGCAAACCAATTATTCGGGGGGGGCCGGGATAATGAGCAGTTCTTC. It is translated as CSANQLFGGGRDNEQFF.

This clonotype was picked up many times. V gene TRBV6-5 combines with J gene TRBJ2-7; TRBD1 matches 8 bases. Germline V gives CDR1 MNHEY, CDR2 SVGAGI. The CDR3 loop spans 16 amino acids. V shed 3 bases, J shed 9 bases, and the junction held 16 bases outside the gene matches. CDR3 sequence (DNA): TGTGCCAGCAGTTATGTCAGGGGGCCCGGGGACTCAAGGCAGTACTTC. Encoded protein: CASSYVRGPGDSRQYF.

In its sample, this clonotype was seen many times. The genes are TRBV5-1 and TRBJ2-2; D is unclear. V dropped 0 bases and J dropped 4 bases, with 4 bases sitting between them. The CDR3 loop spans 13 amino acids. Germline CDR1 SGHRS, CDR2 YFSETQ. CDR3 DNA sequence: TGCGCCAGCAGCTTGGGGGTCACCGGGGAGCTGTTTTTT. Translated: CASSLGVTGELFF.